This T cell receptor (beta chain) is from a study of metastatic and nonmetastatic thyroid tumors. About this clone: A junction boundary mismatches the germline segment, possibly from a read error.

From the PCR reads, TCRdb re-called clones with MiXCR. The top ten hold roughly 23% of the sample, which has roughly 18,000 clones, roughly 24% seen once. Nobody among the patients had been given any treatment before thyroid surgery. The CDR3 length is 13 residues. Germline V gene sequence: CDR1 SGHTA, CDR2 FQGTGA. Sequences were obtained from tumor tissue. The rearrangement links TRBV7-3 to TRBJ1-2; TRBD1 matches at 9 bases. The source is a female donor with papillary thyroid cancer or a benign thyroid nodule (not recorded which). Some clones in this sample may be carry-over from other donors' samples. The CDR3 DNA is TGTGCCAGCACGGGACAGGGTATGGATGGCTACAGCTTC. Its translation: CASTGQGMDGYSF.